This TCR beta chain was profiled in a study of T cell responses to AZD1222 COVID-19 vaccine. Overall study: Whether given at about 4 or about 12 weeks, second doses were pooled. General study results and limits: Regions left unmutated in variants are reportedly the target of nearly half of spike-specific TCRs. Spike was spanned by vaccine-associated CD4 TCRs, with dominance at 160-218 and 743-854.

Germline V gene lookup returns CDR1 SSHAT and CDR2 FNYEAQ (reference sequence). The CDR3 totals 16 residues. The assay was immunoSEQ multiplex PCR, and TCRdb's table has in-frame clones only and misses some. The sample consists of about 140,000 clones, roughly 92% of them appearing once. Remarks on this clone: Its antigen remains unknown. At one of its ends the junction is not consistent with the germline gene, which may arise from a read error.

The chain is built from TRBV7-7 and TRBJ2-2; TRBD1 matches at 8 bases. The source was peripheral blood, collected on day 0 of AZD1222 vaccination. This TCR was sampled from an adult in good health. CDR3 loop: CASSRAGGSNTGELFF. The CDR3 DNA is TGTGCTAGCAGCCGAGCAGGGGGCTCTAACACCGGGGAGCTGTTTTTT.